This T cell receptor (beta chain) emerged from a study of T cells in Graves' hyperthyroidism and ophthalmopathy (dated by TCRdb to about 2019). Regarding the complete study: Peripheral blood samples were taken at initial diagnosis, before any treatment was given. The study also compared thyroid tissue and blood T-cell repertoires from about six Graves' hyperthyroidism patients. TCR Vbeta CDR3 sequencing of 120 to 150 peripheral blood samples (approximately 44 ophthalmopathy, about 80 hyperthyroidism and some 17 progressor patients) is reported in the paper. Following sampling, methimazole starting at 30 mg daily was given to hyperthyroidism patients, and high-dose intravenous methylprednisolone was given to ophthalmopathy patients. Whether ophthalmopathy could be predicted prospectively was tested in an independent validation cohort made up of 18 to 20 hyperthyroidism patients plus 17 patients who later progressed to ophthalmopathy. A discovery cohort of about 95 patients, roughly 40 with Graves' ophthalmopathy and about 58 with stable Graves' hyperthyroidism, was used to find distinguishing TCR V-J signatures. For training and testing, the 80 to 100 patients in the discovery cohort were randomly divided in a 7:3 ratio.

There are a few counts of this clonotype. This receptor's antigen is unknown. Within one base of it there is no much larger clone, and no base qualities were kept. Points the paper makes about the study in general: In validation, the model predicted progression to ophthalmopathy with 55% to 71% sensitivity and less than 75% specificity, a median of roughly seven months before onset. Sample size was not statistically predetermined, and blinding of investigators to group allocation was not performed. Most expanded thyroid clonotypes (frequency above 0.001) were also detected in blood, a finding suggesting that blood repertoires may reflect thyroid immune responses. Ophthalmopathy was separated from stable hyperthyroidism by a 13 V-J signature model, with 85% to 90% sensitivity and around 81% specificity obtained in cross-validation and 80%/75% obtained in testing.

Graves' hyperthyroidism was defined as stable when no progression to ophthalmopathy occurred over 18 months of follow-up. Hyperthyroidism patients were newly diagnosed, had a disease duration of under 2 months, and were aged 18 to 65 years. Exclusion was applied to patients with uncontrolled infections, other autoimmune diseases, pregnancy or lactation. Diagnoses were established on the basis of clinical symptoms, serum thyroxine and TRAb, thyroid ultrasound, and orbital computed tomography. PBMCs were isolated from 10 ml of fresh peripheral blood by Ficoll-Paque density gradient centrifugation. Total RNA was extracted using Trizol reagent, and RNA quality was assessed on an Agilent 2100 Bioanalyzer. TCR beta CDR3 regions were amplified from RNA transcripts. A first-round RT-PCR of the TCR CDR3 used the HTBI primer set with the Qiagen OneStep RT-PCR kit. Libraries were constructed in a second round of multiplex PCR, after which size selection and purification were carried out. The libraries were sequenced on an Illumina HiSeq2000 using paired-end 100 bp reads. Processing in the source paper ran as follows. SOAPnuke was used to process the raw data, with reads discarded if the reads contained adapters or uncalled bases, had a mean Phred below 15, or lacked an exact constant-primer or identifier match. COPE v1.2.5 was used to merge the high-quality paired reads, and each unique nucleotide sequence was defined as a clonotype. Clonotypes were aligned to IMGT TRBV, TRBD and TRBJ reference segments using MiTCR v1.1. The analysis included only V-J combinations with a frequency above 0.0001, which together covered 99% to 99.2% of the repertoires. The TCS score was defined as F50 (clonal expansion) divided by E x V (chaos), with BLOSUM62-based TCRdist calculated between CDR3 peptides within each V-J. Welch's t-statistics and random forest reduced some 510 V-J features to roughly 13, which were used in a naive Bayes classifier (R e1071). The raw public reads went through TCRdb reprocessing: fastp at Q25, MiXCR clone calling, in-frame beta chains kept. Merged by CDR3 protein, the rows form single entries marked with the most common genes and DNA. None of the V and J calls come from the authors' own analysis; TCRdb made them. The sample table holds about 290,000 distinct CDR3 sequences, of which approximately 14% were seen once. 7.9% of the sample is held by the ten biggest clonotypes.

The sequence was collected from a woman aged 40 to 50 with Graves' hyperthyroidism. The source material was blood.

For the CDR3, the sequence is CASRVDLGGPFGYTF. The DNA sequence is as follows: TGTGCCAGCAGGGTCGATTTGGGGGGCCCGTTTGGCTACACCTTC. The sequence is built from TRBV9 and TRBJ1-2, and the D gene may be TRBD1, 6 bases matching. Via the germline V gene, CDR1 is SGDLS and CDR2 YYNGEE. Trimming removed 5 bases from V and 7 bases from J, leaving 21 bases between the germline ends. From the cysteine through the phenylalanine, the CDR3 covers 15 amino acids. The DNA shown is the 45-base CDR3, in frame from base 1. Supplemented by the reference TRBV9 and TRBJ1-2 proteins around the CDR3, the complete variable domain is DSGVTQTPKHLITATGQRVTLRCSPRSGDLSVYWYQQSLDQGLQFLIQYYNGEERAKGNILERFSAQQFPDLHSELNLSSLELGDSALYFCASRVDLGGPFGYTFGSGTRLTVV.